This TCR beta chain was recovered during a study of Ad26.COV2.S vaccination and SARS-CoV-2 variants. Study details: Among those in the COV1001 Ad26.COV2.S trial arm was the donor. Ad26.COV2.S shots went into the muscle once or twice, 56 days apart.

Sequencing was performed with immunoSEQ multiplex PCR; in TCRdb, only in-frame clones are kept and a portion is missing. The sample has hundreds of thousands of clones; 88% are singletons. Study-wide findings and caveats: With respect to non-spike TCR breadth, vaccine and placebo recipients were similar. Spike-specific TCR breadth in vaccine recipients exceeded that seen in placebo recipients.

Specified treatment: about 20 received Ad26.COV2.S at low or high dose, single or two shots; 5 received placebo; per-sample allocation not given. Collection of samples fell on day 63 after the first vaccine or placebo injection. CDR1 is LNHDA and CDR2 is SQIVND in the germline V gene (reference sequence). This CDR3 contains 17 residues. With V trimmed by 0 bases and J by 4 bases, 7 bases remained unmatched. This clone was found once. The antigen remains unidentified. The V and J genes are TRBV19 and TRBJ1-5, with TRBD1 identical over 9 bases. This specimen consisted of peripheral blood, obtained in a trial of Ad26.COV2.S vaccine versus placebo. This clonotype was obtained from a person aged 18 to 65 who received the Ad26.COV2.S COVID-19 vaccine or a placebo. This chain's CDR3 is CASSIDGTGFLNQPQHF. The CDR3, as DNA: TGTGCCAGTAGTATAGATGGGACAGGGTTCCTAAATCAGCCCCAGCATTTT.